This record covers a single T cell receptor beta chain. The antigen remains unidentified. No T cells were sorted before total RNA was taken from whole blood. The data stem from a study of monozygotic twins with inflammatory bowel disease. Study observations and caveats: Against healthy co-twins, IBD patients had lower TCRbeta diversity (measured by inverse Simpson).

TCRdb re-called the 5' RACE reads, yielding one record per CDR3 amino acid sequence without DNA. In all, the sample yields approximately 100,000 distinct CDR3 sequences. CDR3 length equals 15 residues. Germline CDR1 reads DFQATT; CDR2 reads SNEGSKA (reference sequence). The V call is TRBV20-1, the J call TRBJ2-7; TCRdb picks TRBD2, but there is no DNA to check that call. The sequencing sample was made of blood. This TCR was recovered from a human donor with ulcerative colitis or Crohn's disease, or a healthy co-twin of an affected twin (not recorded which). The CDR3 sequence: CSARTERGLTYEQYF.